This T cell receptor (beta chain) was profiled in a study of cytomegalovirus exposure and HLA in healthy donors. Study background: The same platform as the approximately 670 first-cohort repertoires was used for the 120 validation repertoires, a later analysis reported. Study-wide results and caveats: Subsequent analysis found a tendency for first-cohort TCR clusters to co-occur within the 95 to 150 validation repertoires.

Produced via immunoSEQ multiplex PCR; TCRdb's table is partial and in-frame only. The sample holds roughly 48,000 clones, 88% seen once. Germline V gene lookup returns CDR1 SGHNT and CDR2 YENEEA. The CDR3 sequence is 16 residues long. V was trimmed by 0 bases and J by 2 bases, leaving 10 bases between them. While the first cohort had 600 to 800 subjects, the donors belonged to the separate validation cohort of more than 95 subjects. Concerning this clone: The antigen is undetermined.

The receptor was isolated from a woman aged 25-40 years in good health and CMV-seronegative. The sample comprised PBMCs. J is TRBJ2-2 and V is TRBV11-3, with D unclear. The CDR3 DNA reads TGTGCCAGCAGCTTAGATCCCACCTATAACACCGGGGAGCTGTTTTTT. Translation gives CASSLDPTYNTGELFF. The entire variable domain, with the rest obtained from reference TRBV11-3 and TRBJ2-2, is as follows: EAGVVQSPRYKIIEKKQPVAFWCNPISGHNTLYWYLQNLGQGPELLIRYENEEAVDDSQLPKDRFSAERLKGVDSTLKIQPAELGDSAVYLCASSLDPTYNTGELFFGEGSRLTVL.